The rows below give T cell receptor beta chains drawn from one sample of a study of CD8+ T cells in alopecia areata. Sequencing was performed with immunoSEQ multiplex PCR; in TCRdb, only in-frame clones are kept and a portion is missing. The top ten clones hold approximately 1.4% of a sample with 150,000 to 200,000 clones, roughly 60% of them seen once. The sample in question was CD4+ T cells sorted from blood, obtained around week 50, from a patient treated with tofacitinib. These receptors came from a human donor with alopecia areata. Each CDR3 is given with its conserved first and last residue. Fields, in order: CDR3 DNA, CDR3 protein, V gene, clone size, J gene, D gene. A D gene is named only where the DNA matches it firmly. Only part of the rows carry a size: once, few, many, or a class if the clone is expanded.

cdr3_nt: TGTGCCAGCAGTCATCGTCTGCGTTTGGGGCAAGAGACCCAGTACTTC; cdr3_aa: CASSHRLRLGQETQYF; v_call: TRBV25-1; clone_size: .; j_call: TRBJ2-5; d_call: .
cdr3_nt: TGCAGCGTTGGCGTTAATGTGGCCGGGGAGCTGTTTTTT; cdr3_aa: CSVGVNVAGELFF; v_call: TRBV29-1; clone_size: .; j_call: TRBJ2-2; d_call: .
cdr3_nt: TGTGCCAGCAGCCAAGTGAACCGAGTGACCGGGGAGCTGTTTTTT; cdr3_aa: CASSQVNRVTGELFF; v_call: TRBV14; clone_size: .; j_call: TRBJ2-2; d_call: .
cdr3_nt: TGTGCCAGCAGCCACCCCGCGACAGGGGGCTATCTCTACGAGCAGTACTTC; cdr3_aa: CASSHPATGGYLYEQYF; v_call: TRBV7-9; clone_size: .; j_call: TRBJ2-7; d_call: TRBD1
cdr3_nt: TGCAGCCTCGAAGGGGGCACAGATACGCAGTATTTT; cdr3_aa: CSLEGGTDTQYF; v_call: TRBV29-1; clone_size: few; j_call: TRBJ2-3; d_call: .
cdr3_nt: TGTGCCACCAGCAGAGATGTGGGTTTTGGTGAAGCTTTCTTT; cdr3_aa: CATSRDVGFGEAFF; v_call: TRBV15; clone_size: .; j_call: TRBJ1-1; d_call: .
cdr3_nt: TGTGCCTGGGGGGGACTTTCCAATGAGCAGTTCTTC; cdr3_aa: CAWGGLSNEQFF; v_call: TRBV30; clone_size: .; j_call: TRBJ2-1; d_call: .
cdr3_nt: TGTGCCATCAGTGGAAAGGGCACGAACGATGAGCAGTTCTTC; cdr3_aa: CAISGKGTNDEQFF; v_call: TRBV10-3; clone_size: .; j_call: TRBJ2-1; d_call: .
cdr3_nt: TGTGCCAGCAGCCCCCGATCGATGCTGGGCACAGATACGCAGTATTTT; cdr3_aa: CASSPRSMLGTDTQYF; v_call: TRBV9; clone_size: .; j_call: TRBJ2-3; d_call: .
cdr3_nt: TGTGCCAGCAGTGCCACAGGGGCCCACACAGATACGCAGTATTTT; cdr3_aa: CASSATGAHTDTQYF; v_call: TRBV6-4; clone_size: .; j_call: TRBJ2-3; d_call: TRBD1
cdr3_nt: TGTGCCAGCAGCCCCCGAGGTCGCGACGAGCAGTACTTC; cdr3_aa: CASSPRGRDEQYF; v_call: TRBV9; clone_size: many; j_call: TRBJ2-7; d_call: .
cdr3_nt: TGTGCCAGCAGCCGGGCAGGTGGCTACACCTTC; cdr3_aa: CASSRAGGYTF; v_call: TRBV7-2; clone_size: .; j_call: TRBJ1-2; d_call: .
cdr3_nt: TGCGCCAGCAGCCAACAGGGCGAAGGGAATTCACCCCTCCACTTT; cdr3_aa: CASSQQGEGNSPLHF; v_call: TRBV4-3; clone_size: .; j_call: TRBJ1-6; d_call: .
cdr3_nt: TGTGCCAGCACCGGACTAGCGGGGAAAGCAGTCTACGAGCAGTACTTC; cdr3_aa: CASTGLAGKAVYEQYF; v_call: TRBV5-6; clone_size: .; j_call: TRBJ2-7; d_call: TRBD2
cdr3_nt: TGTGCCAGCAGCTTGCTAGGGGGTCAGCCCCAGCATTTT; cdr3_aa: CASSLLGGQPQHF; v_call: TRBV5-6; clone_size: .; j_call: TRBJ1-5; d_call: .
cdr3_nt: TGTGCCAGCAGTTACTCTGAAAGGGGAGAGCAGTACTTC; cdr3_aa: CASSYSERGEQYF; v_call: TRBV6-6; clone_size: few; j_call: TRBJ2-7; d_call: .